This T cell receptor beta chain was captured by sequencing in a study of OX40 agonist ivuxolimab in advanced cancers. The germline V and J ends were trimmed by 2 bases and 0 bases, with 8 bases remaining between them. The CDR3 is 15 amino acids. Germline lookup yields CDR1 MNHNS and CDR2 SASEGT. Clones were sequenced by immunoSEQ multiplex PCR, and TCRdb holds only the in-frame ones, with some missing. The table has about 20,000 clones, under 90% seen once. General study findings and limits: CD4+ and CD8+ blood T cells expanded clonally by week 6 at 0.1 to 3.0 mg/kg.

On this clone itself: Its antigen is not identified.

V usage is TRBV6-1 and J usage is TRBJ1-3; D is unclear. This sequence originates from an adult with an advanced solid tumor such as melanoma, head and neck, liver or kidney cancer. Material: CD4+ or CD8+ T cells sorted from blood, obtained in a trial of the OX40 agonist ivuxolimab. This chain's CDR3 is CASSEQISSGNTIYF. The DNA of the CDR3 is TGTGCCAGCAGTGAACAGATTTCCTCTGGAAACACCATATATTTT.